The source of this T cell receptor beta chain is a study of vaccination and CD4 T cells after COVID-19. Overall study: At a median about 95 days (range 35 to 161) after diagnosis, post-COVID samples were drawn.

The CDR3 sequence is 14 residues long. Between the trimmed V and J ends, which lost 1 base and 1 base, there was a span of 6 bases. MiXCR was run by TCRdb on the PCR reads, yielding one entry per CDR3 protein. The table has around 19,000 distinct CDR3 sequences, around 68% seen once. Positive PCR dates ranged from March to December 2020; these dates predated US Alpha, Beta and Delta variants. The receptor was isolated from a human donor who had recovered from COVID-19. This rearrangement joins TRBV12-3 or TRBV12-4 to TRBJ2-3; tentatively, D is TRBD2 (6 bases). This sample comprised CD4+ T cells from blood, obtained before SARS-CoV-2 vaccination. This CDR3 reads CASSLGGGTDTQYF. Written as DNA, the CDR3 is TGTGCCAGCAGTTTAGGCGGGGGCACAGATACGCAGTATTTT.